The rows below give T cell receptor beta chains drawn from one sample of a study of blood T cell repertoires in COVID-19. The assay was immunoSEQ multiplex PCR, and TCRdb's table has in-frame clones only and misses some. The repertoire holds 250,000 to 350,000 clones, with about 87% as singletons. Sample: peripheral blood. These receptors were collected from a woman younger than 45 who had recovered from COVID-19. Each CDR3 is given with its conserved first and last residue. Fields, in order: clone size, D gene, J gene, V gene, CDR3 protein, CDR3 DNA. A D gene is named only where the DNA matches it firmly. Clone size is shown for a subset of rows, as once, few, many or a class of expanded clone.

.	TRBD2	TRBJ2-5	TRBV7-8	CASSLAGGEGETQYF	TGTGCCAGCAGCTTAGCAGGCGGGGAGGGAGAGACCCAGTACTTC
.	.	TRBJ2-2	TRBV19	CASRSTTGELFF	TGTGCCAGTAGATCCACTACCGGGGAGCTGTTTTTT
.	TRBD2	TRBJ2-1	TRBV10-3	CAIRPSGGTITTMKQFF	TGTGCCATCAGGCCTAGCGGGGGCACCATTACTACAATGAAGCAGTTCTTC
.	TRBD1	TRBJ1-4	TRBV27	CASSSTGVANEKLFF	TGTGCCAGCAGTTCAACAGGGGTAGCTAATGAAAAACTGTTTTTT
.	.	TRBJ1-5	TRBV12-2	CASRPGHFRGCNQPQHF	TGTGCAAGTCGCCCTGGACATTTTCGAGGATGCAATCAGCCCCAGCATTTT
.	.	TRBJ2-1	TRBV5-1	CASSLGGDEQFF	TGCGCCAGCAGCTTAGGAGGGGACGAGCAGTTCTTC
.	.	TRBJ2-2	TRBV4-2	CASSQGPQASTGELFF	TGTGCCAGCAGCCAAGGACCCCAAGCTAGCACCGGGGAGCTGTTTTTT
.	.	TRBJ2-1	TRBV11-2	CASSLILAGNEQFF	TGTGCCAGCAGCTTAATCCTCGCCGGCAATGAGCAGTTCTTC
.	TRBD1	TRBJ2-5	TRBV6-5	CASSYSGTGGETQYF	TGTGCCAGCAGTTACTCGGGGACAGGCGGGGAGACCCAGTACTTC
.	TRBD1	TRBJ2-5	TRBV19	CASNIGDRGETQYF	TGTGCCAGTAATATTGGGGACAGGGGAGAGACCCAGTACTTC
.	TRBD1	TRBJ1-5	TRBV5-8	CASSLYEDRKNQPQHF	TGTGCCAGCAGCTTGTATGAGGACAGGAAGAATCAGCCCCAGCATTTT
.	TRBD1	TRBJ1-2	TRBV28	CASSNTGTAYGYTF	TGTGCCAGCAGTAACACCGGGACAGCTTATGGCTACACCTTC
once	TRBD2	TRBJ2-3	TRBV5-4	CASSHRGAGEDTQYF	TGTGCCAGCAGCCATAGGGGAGCGGGGGAAGATACGCAGTATTTT
.	TRBD1	TRBJ1-4	TRBV10-3	CAISGTTGGSEKLFF	TGTGCCATCAGTGGCACGACAGGGGGGAGTGAAAAACTGTTTTTT
.	TRBD2	TRBJ2-1	TRBV14	CASSQSGGYYNEQFF	TGTGCCAGCAGCCAAAGCGGGGGTTACTACAATGAGCAGTTCTTC
.	.	TRBJ2-5	TRBV21-1	CASRNPNRVFQETQYF	TGTGCCAGCAGAAATCCAAACAGAGTTTTCCAAGAGACCCAGTACTTC
.	TRBD1	TRBJ1-5	TRBV5-8	CASSPDRESHQPQHF	TGTGCCAGCAGCCCGGACAGGGAGTCCCATCAGCCCCAGCATTTT
.	.	TRBJ1-3	TRBV29-1	CSVAGSGNTIYF	TGCAGCGTAGCGGGCTCTGGAAACACCATATATTTT
.	.	TRBJ2-5	TRBV23-1	CASSHPGSSQETQYF	TGCGCCAGCAGTCACCCCGGTTCGTCCCAAGAGACCCAGTACTTC
.	.	TRBJ1-6	TRBV25-1	CASTSGGSPLHF	TGTGCCAGCACCTCGGGGGGCTCACCCCTCCACTTT
.	.	TRBJ1-1	TRBV5-1	CASSWQGINTEAFF	TGCGCCAGCAGCTGGCAGGGGATCAACACTGAAGCTTTCTTT
.	TRBD1	TRBJ2-1	TRBV7-3	CASSPGTGLNEQFF	TGTGCCAGCAGCCCGGGGACAGGCCTCAATGAGCAGTTCTTC
.	.	TRBJ2-7	TRBV6-1	CASREGPRSSYEQYF	TGTGCCAGCAGAGAAGGACCGAGGAGCTCCTACGAGCAGTACTTC
.	.	TRBJ1-5	TRBV28	CASSSGAGGVQPQHF	TGTGCCAGCAGTTCAGGCGCGGGGGGGGTTCAGCCCCAGCATTTT
.	.	TRBJ1-2	TRBV5-1	CASSLDSSYYGYTF	TGCGCCAGCAGCTTGGACAGTAGTTACTATGGCTACACCTTC
.	.	TRBJ1-1	TRBV27	CASSYWRGMNTEAFF	TGTGCCAGCAGTTACTGGAGAGGGATGAACACTGAAGCTTTCTTT
.	TRBD1	TRBJ2-7	TRBV5-1	CASSWTGNNEQYF	TGCGCCAGCAGCTGGACAGGAAATAACGAGCAGTACTTC
.	.	TRBJ2-7	TRBV2	CASSEGQRDEQYF	TGTGCCAGCAGTGAAGGCCAACGCGACGAGCAGTACTTC
.	TRBD1	TRBJ1-6	TRBV4-1	CASSQNTGDRPPLHF	TGCGCCAGCAGCCAAAATACAGGGGATCGGCCACCCCTCCACTTT
.	TRBD1	TRBJ2-3	TRBV14	CASSQMRDSATDTQYF	TGTGCCAGCAGCCAAATGAGGGACAGTGCCACAGATACGCAGTATTTT
once	.	TRBJ2-2	TRBV10-3	CAISRQGNTGELFF	TGTGCCATCAGCCGCCAGGGGAACACCGGGGAGCTGTTTTTT
.	TRBD1	TRBJ2-1	TRBV10-3	CAIGGTANNEQFF	TGTGCCATCGGTGGGACAGCAAACAATGAGCAGTTCTTC
.	.	TRBJ2-5	TRBV5-1	CASSFGSRGETQYF	TGCGCCAGCAGCTTCGGCTCCCGGGGAGAGACCCAGTACTTC
.	TRBD1	TRBJ1-3	TRBV2	CATILDRATGNTIYF	TGTGCCACAATCTTGGACAGGGCGACTGGAAACACCATATATTTT
.	TRBD2	TRBJ2-1	TRBV7-8	CASSLRAGLGNEQFF	TGTGCCAGCAGCTTGCGAGCGGGACTGGGCAATGAGCAGTTCTTC
.	TRBD2	TRBJ2-1	TRBV3-1/TRBV3-2	CASSQSGAPYNEQFF	TGTGCCAGCAGCCAAAGCGGGGCCCCCTACAATGAGCAGTTCTTC
once	.	TRBJ2-1	TRBV19	CASSPSEKPYNEQFF	TGTGCCAGTAGTCCTAGCGAGAAACCCTACAATGAGCAGTTCTTC
.	.	TRBJ1-1	TRBV4-2	CASSLTLNTEAFF	TGTGCCAGCAGCTTGACACTGAACACTGAAGCTTTCTTT
.	.	TRBJ2-1	TRBV5-1	CASSLGEGLSTGNDEQFF	TGCGCCAGCAGCTTGGGAGAAGGGCTTAGCACAGGGAATGATGAGCAGTTCTTC
.	.	TRBJ1-4	TRBV29-1	CSVGPAGANEKLFF	TGCAGCGTTGGACCCGCCGGAGCTAATGAAAAACTGTTTTTT
.	TRBD1	TRBJ1-1	TRBV19	CASSGDRGPEAFF	TGTGCCAGTAGTGGCGACAGGGGTCCTGAAGCTTTCTTT
.	.	TRBJ1-4	TRBV6-6	CASSGNREDEKLFF	TGTGCCAGCAGTGGGAACAGGGAAGATGAAAAACTGTTTTTT
.	TRBD2	TRBJ2-1	TRBV7-3	CASSPEAGAVYNEQFF	TGTGCCAGCAGCCCCGAAGCGGGGGCAGTCTACAATGAGCAGTTCTTC
.	TRBD2	TRBJ2-5	TRBV9	CASSVSATSGQETQYF	TGTGCCAGCAGCGTATCCGCAACTAGCGGCCAAGAGACCCAGTACTTC
.	.	TRBJ1-2	TRBV28	CASTPPGGAGGYTF	TGTGCCAGCACCCCGCCGGGGGGCGCGGGCGGCTACACCTTC
.	TRBD1	TRBJ2-7	TRBV7-9	CASSLEGQGAYEQYF	TGTGCCAGCAGCTTGGAGGGACAGGGGGCCTACGAGCAGTACTTC
.	TRBD1	TRBJ1-1	TRBV29-1	CSATGDAMNTEAFF	TGCAGCGCGACAGGGGACGCCATGAACACTGAAGCTTTCTTT
.	TRBD2	TRBJ2-5	TRBV6-6	CASRLAGVQETQYF	TGTGCCAGCCGACTAGCGGGGGTCCAAGAGACCCAGTACTTC
.	.	TRBJ1-6	TRBV2	CASSRDSPLHF	TGTGCCAGCAGCAGGGATTCACCCCTCCACTTT
.	.	TRBJ2-2	TRBV7-9	CASSPLGGRTGELFF	TGTGCCAGCAGTCCTCTCGGCGGGCGGACCGGGGAGCTGTTTTTT
.	TRBD2	TRBJ2-5	TRBV7-2	CASSLAGTSETQYF	TGTGCCAGCAGCCTAGCCGGGACTAGTGAGACCCAGTACTTC
.	.	TRBJ2-1	TRBV14	CASSQDPSGRDEQFF	TGTGCCAGCAGCCAAGATCCGTCAGGTCGCGATGAGCAGTTCTTC
.	TRBD1	TRBJ2-1	TRBV2	CASTPGTEAYNEQFF	TGTGCCAGCACCCCCGGGACAGAGGCCTACAATGAGCAGTTCTTC
.	TRBD1	TRBJ1-1	TRBV10-3	CAISEPGQLNTEAFF	TGTGCCATCAGTGAGCCGGGACAGCTGAACACTGAAGCTTTCTTT
.	TRBD1	TRBJ1-3	TRBV18	CASSPRTGGGNTIYF	TGTGCCAGCTCACCAAGGACAGGGGGCGGAAACACCATATATTTT